This paragraph reports one T cell receptor beta chain. The V segment lost 0 bases and the J segment 6 bases; nucleotides outside the gene matches: 6. Germline V CDR1 and CDR2: DFQATT, SNEGSKA (reference sequence). The CDR3 runs 16 residues. From the RT-PCR reads, TCRdb called clonotypes with MiXCR, one entry per CDR3 protein. This sample has 650,000 to 800,000 distinct CDR3 sequences; around 14% occur once, and the top ten carry 3.6%. The material sequenced was memory CD4+ T cells from blood. The sequence came from a female donor in good health, serving as a healthy control. The chain recombines TRBV20-1 with TRBJ1-5; 12 nucleotides match TRBD1. The CDR3 protein is CSAREGGQGASQPQHF. In nucleotides, the CDR3 is TGCAGTGCTAGAGAGGGGGGACAGGGGGCTTCTCAGCCCCAGCATTTT.